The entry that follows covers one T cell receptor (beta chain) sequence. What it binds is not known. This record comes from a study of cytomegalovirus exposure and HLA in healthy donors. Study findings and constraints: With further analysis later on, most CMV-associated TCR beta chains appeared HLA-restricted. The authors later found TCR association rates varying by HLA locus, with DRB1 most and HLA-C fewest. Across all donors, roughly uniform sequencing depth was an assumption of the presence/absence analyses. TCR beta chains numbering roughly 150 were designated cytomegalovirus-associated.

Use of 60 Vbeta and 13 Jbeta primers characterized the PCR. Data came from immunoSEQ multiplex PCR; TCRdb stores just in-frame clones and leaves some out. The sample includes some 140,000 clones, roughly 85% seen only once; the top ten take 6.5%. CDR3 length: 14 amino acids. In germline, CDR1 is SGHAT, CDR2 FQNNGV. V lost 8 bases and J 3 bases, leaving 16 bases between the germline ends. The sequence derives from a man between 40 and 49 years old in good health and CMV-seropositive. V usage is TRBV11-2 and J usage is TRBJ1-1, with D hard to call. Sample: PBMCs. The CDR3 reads CASRQNLGYTEAFF. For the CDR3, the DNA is TGTGCCAGCCGCCAGAATCTTGGCTACACTGAAGCTTTCTTT.